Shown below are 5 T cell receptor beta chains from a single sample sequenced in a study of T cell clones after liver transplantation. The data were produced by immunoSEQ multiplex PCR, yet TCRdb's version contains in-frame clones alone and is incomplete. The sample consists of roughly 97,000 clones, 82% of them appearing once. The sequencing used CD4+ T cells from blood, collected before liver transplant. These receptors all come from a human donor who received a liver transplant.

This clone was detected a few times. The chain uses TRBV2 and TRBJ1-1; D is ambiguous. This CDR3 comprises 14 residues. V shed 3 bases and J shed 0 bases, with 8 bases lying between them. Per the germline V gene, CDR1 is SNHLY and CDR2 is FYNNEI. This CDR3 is CASSERRMNTEAFF. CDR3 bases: TGTGCCAGCAGTGAGCGACGGATGAACACTGAAGCTTTCTTT.

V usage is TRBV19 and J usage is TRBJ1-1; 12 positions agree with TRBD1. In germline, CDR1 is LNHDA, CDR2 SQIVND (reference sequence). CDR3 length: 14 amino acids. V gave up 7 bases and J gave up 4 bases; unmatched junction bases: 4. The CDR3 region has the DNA TGTGCCAGTATCCCGGGACAGGGGGCCACTGAAGCTTTCTTT. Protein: CASIPGQGATEAFF.

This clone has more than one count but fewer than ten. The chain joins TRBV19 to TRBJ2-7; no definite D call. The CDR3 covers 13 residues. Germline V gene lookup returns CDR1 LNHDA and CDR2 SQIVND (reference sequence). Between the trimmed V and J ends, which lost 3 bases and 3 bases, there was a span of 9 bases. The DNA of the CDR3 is TGTGCCAGTAGTATTCAGAGACGCTACGAGCAGTACTTC. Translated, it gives CASSIQRRYEQYF.

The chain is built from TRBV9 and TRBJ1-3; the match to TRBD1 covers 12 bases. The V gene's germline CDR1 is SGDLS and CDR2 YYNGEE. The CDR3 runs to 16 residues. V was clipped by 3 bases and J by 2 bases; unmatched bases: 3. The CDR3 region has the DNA TGTGCCAGCAGCGAGGGACAGGGGGCGCCTGGAAACACCATATATTTT. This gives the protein CASSEGQGAPGNTIYF.

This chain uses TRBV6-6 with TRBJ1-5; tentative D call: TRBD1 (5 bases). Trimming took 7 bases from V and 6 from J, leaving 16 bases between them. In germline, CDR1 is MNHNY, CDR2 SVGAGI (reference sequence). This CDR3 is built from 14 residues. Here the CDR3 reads CASTFKGDLQPQHF. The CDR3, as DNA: TGTGCCAGCACCTTCAAAGGGGATCTTCAGCCCCAGCATTTT.